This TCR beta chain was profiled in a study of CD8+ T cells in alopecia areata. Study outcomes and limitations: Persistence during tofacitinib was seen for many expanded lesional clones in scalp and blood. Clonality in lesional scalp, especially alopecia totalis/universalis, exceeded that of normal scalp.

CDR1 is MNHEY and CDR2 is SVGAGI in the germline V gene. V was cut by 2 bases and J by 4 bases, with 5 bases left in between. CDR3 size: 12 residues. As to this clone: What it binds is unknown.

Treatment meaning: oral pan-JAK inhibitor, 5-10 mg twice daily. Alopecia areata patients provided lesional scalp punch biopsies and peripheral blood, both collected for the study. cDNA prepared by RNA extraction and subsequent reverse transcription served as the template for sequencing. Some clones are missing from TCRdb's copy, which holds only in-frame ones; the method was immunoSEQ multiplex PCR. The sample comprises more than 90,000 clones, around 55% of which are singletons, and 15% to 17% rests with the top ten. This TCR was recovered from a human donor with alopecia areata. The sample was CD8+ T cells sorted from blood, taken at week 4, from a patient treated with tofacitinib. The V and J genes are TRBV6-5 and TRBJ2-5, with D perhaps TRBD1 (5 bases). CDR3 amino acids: CASSYRGETQYF. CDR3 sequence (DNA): TGTGCCAGCAGTTACAGGGGAGAGACCCAGTACTTC.